Following are 17 T cell receptor beta chains from one sample sequenced in a study of STAT3 mutations in large granular lymphocyte leukemia. Whole-study findings and limits: In T-cell large granular lymphocyte leukemia, about half of patients showed multiple immunodominant subclonotypes.

Libraries were prepared by immunoSEQ multiplex PCR; TCRdb keeps only in-frame clonotypes and omits some of them. Counted here are some 30,000 clones, around 86% occurring once; the ten biggest clones make up over 9.5%. Antigen specificity for these receptors is unknown. The material sequenced was peripheral blood mononuclear cells. Source of these receptors: a man in his fifties or sixties with T-cell large granular lymphocyte leukemia. Some clones in this sample may be carry-over from other donors' samples.

This rearrangement joins TRBV6-6 to TRBJ1-5; 12 nucleotides agree with TRBD1. The germline V gene encodes CDR1 MNHNY and CDR2 SVGAGI (reference sequence). The trim removed 6 bases at V and 6 bases at J, leaving 9 bases unmatched. This CDR3 has 16 residues. The CDR3 region is CASSLRGTGGSQPQHF. The CDR3, as DNA: TGTGCCAGCAGCTTGAGGGGGACAGGGGGCAGTCAGCCCCAGCATTTT.

The chain combines TRBV7-9 with TRBJ2-1; D tentatively reads TRBD1 or TRBD2 (6 bases each). V lost 4 bases and J 8 bases, leaving 12 bases between the germline ends. Germline values: CDR1 SEHNR, CDR2 FQNEAQ (reference sequence). The CDR3 has 13 amino acids. CDR3 nucleotides: TGTGCCAGCAGCTCCGGGGGCAGCGATGAGCAGTTCTTC. Amino acid sequence: CASSSGGSDEQFF.

V and J are TRBV30 and TRBJ1-2, with D unresolved. Deletions cut 4 bases from V and 2 bases from J, with 11 bases between. CDR3 length equals 13 residues. Per germline, CDR1 GTSNPN and CDR2 SVGIG (reference sequence). The CDR3 sequence: CAWKDGSNYGYTF. CDR3 DNA: TGTGCCTGGAAAGACGGCTCAAACTATGGCTACACCTTC.

J is TRBJ2-1 and V is TRBV30; 7 bases match TRBD2. The ends lost 5 bases at V and 0 bases at J; junction bases unmatched: 7. The length of the CDR3 is 15 residues. The germline V gene has CDR1 GTSNPN and CDR2 SVGIG (reference sequence). The CDR3 is CAWAGRESSYNEQFF. The DNA for the CDR3 is TGTGCCTGGGCCGGGCGGGAGAGCTCCTACAATGAGCAGTTCTTC.

This clone was seen once. V and J are TRBV29-1 and TRBJ1-1, with a possible D match to TRBD1 (5 bases). The CDR3 extends over 12 amino acids. Trimming pared 6 bases from V and 1 base from J, leaving 9 bases between. CDR1 is SQVTM, CDR2 ANQGSEA, per germline. Here the CDR3 reads CSVHDRNTEAFF. The CDR3 DNA follows: TGCAGCGTACACGACAGGAACACTGAAGCTTTCTTT. Filled out from reference TRBV29-1 and TRBJ1-1, the complete variable domain reads SAVISQKPSRDICQRGTSLTIQCQVDSQVTMMFWYRQQPGQSLTLIATANQGSEATYESGFVIDKFPISRPNLTFSTLTVSNMSPEDSSIYLCSVHDRNTEAFFGQGTRLTVV.

This rearrangement joins TRBV6-1 to TRBJ2-7, with D possibly being TRBD2 (6 bases). V was pared by 4 bases and J by 9 bases, with 16 bases between. From germline, CDR1 is MNHNS and CDR2 SASEGT. The length of the CDR3 is 13 residues. The chain's CDR3 is CASSGPRRDGQYF. Written as DNA, the CDR3 is TGTGCCAGCAGTGGCCCCCGGCGGGATGGGCAGTACTTC.

The rearrangement uses TRBV28 and TRBJ2-7; D tentatively fits TRBD1 or TRBD2 (5 bases each). The V and J ends lost 6 bases and 0 bases respectively, with 15 bases between them. The CDR3 sequence is 15 residues long. The V gene's germline CDR1 is MDHEN and CDR2 SYDVKM. The DNA of the CDR3 is TGTGCCAGCAGGCGAGGGGCCTGGGGCTCCTACGAGCAGTACTTC. As protein: CASRRGAWGSYEQYF. Combining the CDR3 with reference TRBV28 and TRBJ2-7 gives the whole variable domain DVKVTQSSRYLVKRTGEKVFLECVQDMDHENMFWYRQDPGLGLRLIYFSYDVKMKEKGDIPEGYSVSREKKERFSLILESASTNQTSMYLCASRRGAWGSYEQYFGPGTRLTVT.

This rearrangement joins TRBV5-1 to TRBJ2-3; D is tentatively TRBD1 or TRBD2 (7 bases each). Germline CDR1 and CDR2: SGHRS and YFSETQ. The CDR3 length is 16 residues. V was cut by 6 bases and J by 2 bases, with 19 bases left in between. CDR3 in DNA: TGCGCCAGCACCACCCAGGGGGGGTGGGACACAGATACGCAGTATTTT. Translating gives CASTTQGGWDTDTQYF.

The chain has TRBV7-9 and TRBJ2-1; D unclear. Looked up from germline, CDR1 is SEHNR and CDR2 is FQNEAQ (reference sequence). Trimming removed 0 bases at V and 6 bases at J, with 6 bases between. The CDR3 is 13 residues long. The CDR3 sequence is CASSLARVNEQFF. CDR3 coding DNA: TGTGCCAGCAGCTTAGCAAGGGTCAATGAGCAGTTCTTC.

This clone has more than one count but fewer than ten. This chain links TRBV4-2 with TRBJ1-1; D is perhaps TRBD1 (5 bases). Germline values: CDR1 LGHNA, CDR2 YNFKEQ. The CDR3 is 14 amino acids. V dropped 0 bases and J dropped 8 bases, with 13 bases sitting between them. In DNA form, the CDR3 reads TGTGCCAGCAGCCAAGAACCAGGGTCAACCGAAGCTTTCTTT. Translation: CASSQEPGSTEAFF.

The J gene is TRBJ2-7, the V gene TRBV5-1, with TRBD1 matching 9 bases. CDR1 and CDR2 from the germline V gene are SGHRS and YFSETQ. The CDR3 has 15 amino acids. The trim removed 0 bases at V and 4 bases at J, leaving 5 bases unmatched. CDR3: CASSLEGTGSYEQYF. CDR3 bases: TGCGCCAGCAGCTTGGAGGGGACAGGGAGTTACGAGCAGTACTTC.

V gene TRBV13 combines with J gene TRBJ2-2; tentative D call: TRBD2 (5 bases). CDR1 is PRHDT and CDR2 is FYEKMQ in the germline V gene (reference sequence). The CDR3 covers 14 residues. Trimming cost V 10 bases and J 1 base, with 13 bases left between them. The CDR3 is CATSSSGNTGELFF. The CDR3 DNA sequence: TGTGCCACCTCGTCCAGCGGGAACACCGGGGAGCTGTTTTTT.

The rearrangement joins TRBV7-2 to TRBJ1-5; D ambiguous. This CDR3 contains 15 residues. Trimming left V 3 bases short and J 2 bases short, with 11 bases between. The V gene's germline CDR1 is SGHTA and CDR2 FQGNSA. The CDR3 loop is CASSFREAGNQPQHF. CDR3 nucleotides: TGTGCCAGCAGCTTCCGCGAGGCTGGCAATCAGCCCCAGCATTTT.

The sample holds one count of this clone. One end of the junction is discordant with germline, which a read error may explain. The chain links TRBV19 to TRBJ1-1; 8 bases agree with TRBD1. The CDR3 spans 12 residues. Germline CDR1 is LNHDA and CDR2 is SQIVND (reference sequence). The CDR3 region has the DNA TGTGCCAGTGGCCCTGACAGGGGCCTGGGCACCTTT. It is translated as CASGPDRGLGTF.

The chain joins TRBV10-3 to TRBJ2-5; TRBD2 aligns across 15 bases. The CDR3 loop spans 13 amino acids. Germline CDR1 ENHRY, CDR2 SYGVKD. Trimming at V came to 11 bases and at J to 6 bases, leaving 4 bases not matched to a gene. CDR3: CAVGTSGRKTQYF. The CDR3 DNA sequence: TGTGCCGTTGGGACTAGCGGGAGGAAGACCCAGTACTTC.

The chain joins TRBV5-1 to TRBJ1-1; D is uncertain. Germline V lookup: CDR1 SGHRS, CDR2 YFSETQ. The length of the CDR3 is 13 residues. Between the trimmed V and J ends, which lost 2 bases and 2 bases, there was a span of 7 bases. The DNA for the CDR3 is TGCGCCAGCAGCTTCGGAAGTAACACTGAAGCTTTCTTT. Its protein is CASSFGSNTEAFF.

This chain connects TRBV25-1 to TRBJ2-2, with D uncertain. V shed 1 base and J shed 6 bases, with 9 bases lying between them. Germline CDR1 MGHDK, CDR2 SYGVNS. The CDR3 totals 14 residues. CDR3 DNA sequence: TGTGCCAGCAGTGAATCCTCGAAGGCCGGGGAGCTGTTTTTT. It translates to CASSESSKAGELFF.